This TCR beta chain originates from a study of Ad26.COV2.S vaccination and SARS-CoV-2 variants (dated by TCRdb to about 2021). For the study in its entirety: Vaccine-arm donors came from COV1001, a multicentre, randomized, double-blind, placebo-controlled phase I-IIa trial of Ad26.COV2.S in healthy adults. Ad26.COV2.S was administered intramuscularly at 5 x 10^10 or 1 x 10^11 viral particles, either as a single shot or as two shots given 56 days apart. Sequencing of the TCRbeta repertoire served to evaluate the specificity and breadth of SARS-CoV-2-reactive T cell receptors following Ad26.COV2.S vaccination. The TCR-sequenced set comprised around 30 samples: approximately 20 Ad26.COV2.S vaccine recipients, 5 placebo recipients and 8 SARS-CoV-2 convalescent individuals. Trial participants were randomized into five groups of five: low-dose or high-dose Ad26.COV2.S given once or twice, or placebo on both occasions. Blinding of investigators to trial group allocation was maintained during experiments and outcome assessment.

The immunoSEQ Assay was the method used to sequence TCRbeta CDR3 regions. After extraction, genomic DNA underwent amplification by bias-controlled multiplex PCR, followed by high-throughput sequencing. The authors processed their data as follows. Collapsing and filtering of sequences were performed to quantify the absolute abundance of each unique TCRbeta CDR3 region. T cell fraction was estimated by normalizing TCRbeta template counts to usable DNA, which was measured by amplifying reference genes present in all nucleated cells. Repertoire TCRs were annotated as SARS-CoV-2-specific by exact matching of V gene, CDR3 amino acid sequence and J gene to a known reactive TCR set. The reference SARS-CoV-2 TCR set was obtained from MIRA and was filtered for enrichment in COVID-19-positive ImmuneCODE repertoires, whereby public or cross-reactive TCRs were removed. Using the MIRA antigens, annotated TCRs were further analysed by specific ORF or by position within an ORF. Depth was the summed frequency of annotated unique rearrangements, while breadth was defined as annotated unique rearrangements over total unique productive rearrangements. Two-sided Wilcoxon rank-sum tests were used to compare TCR breadth between groups. This is the immuneACCESS table as TCRdb keeps it, with only in-frame sequences that have V and J called. A part of the clones is gone; compared with another copy, unresolved V genes explain less than half, and the rest is unexplained. From that table come the V and J calls and clone size; the DNA was used to work out D and trimming. Recorded for this sample are about 320,000 clones; about 82% of them occurred a single time. The ten largest clonotypes hold around 1.9% of the sample.

General conclusions and limits of the study: After vaccination, substantial breadth of spike-specific CD8+ and CD4+ T cell responses was reported. Vaccine and placebo recipients had comparable non-spike TCR breadth, which fits with the vaccine containing only spike. The authors noted that the TCR breadth and depth analyses may have underestimated total T cell responses. Ad26.COV2.S recipients had higher spike-specific TCR breadth than placebo recipients (P = 0.0014). The study was not powered to compare responses between vaccine doses or regimens.

Including cysteine and phenylalanine, the CDR3 has 15 amino acids. The DNA shown is the 45-base CDR3, in frame from base 1. CDR1 and CDR2 are read off the germline V gene as MNHEY and SVGEGT. The germline V and J ends show losses of 4 bases and 6 bases respectively, and no gene match explains 6 bases of the junction. Per the publication, the treatment or condition label means: about 20 received Ad26.COV2.S at low or high dose, single or two shots; roughly five received placebo; per-sample allocation not given. Repertoires of vaccine and placebo recipients were sequenced from samples taken on day 63 after the first injection. In Cohort 1b, more than 20 adults aged 18-55 years were enrolled at a single site in Boston, USA, between 29 July and 7 August 2020. As a vaccine, Ad26.COV2.S was a replication-incompetent adenovirus type 26 vector that expressed a prefusion-stabilized SARS-CoV-2 spike protein derived from the original Wuhan strain.

Comment on this clone: Its antigen remains undetermined. The sample holds no much larger clone one base away, and base qualities are not on file.

This sequence uses TRBV6-2 or TRBV6-3 and TRBJ1-5; 10 nucleotides in the junction match TRBD1. Sequencing used peripheral blood, obtained in a trial of Ad26.COV2.S vaccine versus placebo. The TCR comes from a person between 18 and 65 years old who received the Ad26.COV2.S COVID-19 vaccine or a placebo. The nucleotide sequence reads TGTGCCAGCAGTTTACACGGGACAGGGGTTCAGCCCCAGCATTTT. This yields the protein CASSLHGTGVQPQHF.